The rows below give T cell receptor beta chains drawn from one sample of a study of shared clonotypes between healthy human individuals. Assay: immunoSEQ multiplex PCR; the TCRdb copy retains only in-frame clones and omits some. The sample gives about 2.1 million clones, roughly 95% of which show up once; under 2% is in the top ten. The source material was naive CD8+ T cells from PBMCs. The receptors here all came from a man aged 18 to 30 in good health. Some clones in this sample may be carry-over from other donors' samples. Both conserved end residues are trimmed from each CDR3. A D gene is named only where the DNA matches it firmly.

>TRBJ2-5|-|TRBV28
ASSTDTQEETQY
>TRBJ2-7|-|TRBV4-1
ASSQVGSHYEQY
>TRBJ2-1|TRBD2|TRBV10-3
AISVASGRKNEQF
>TRBJ2-2|TRBD1|TRBV27
ASSLRQGSGELF
>TRBJ1-3|-|TRBV4-1
ASSQASGNTIY
>TRBJ2-3|-|TRBV12-2
ASHIPCGLLMGTDTQY
>TRBJ1-3|-|TRBV15
ATTARPGNTIY
>TRBJ2-3|-|TRBV7-2
ASSPGIVSTDTQY
>TRBJ2-5|-|TRBV7-9
ASSPHLDSTQETQY
>TRBJ2-3|TRBD2|TRBV6-5
ASSYVGRSTDTQY
>-|-|TRBV15
ATSSGVSYEQY
>TRBJ1-6|-|TRBV7-9
ASSLGLDNSPLH
>TRBJ2-7|TRBD2|TRBV7-8
ASSLGTGLAASSYEQY
>TRBJ2-3|TRBD1|TRBV6-5
ASGGGQGTDTQY